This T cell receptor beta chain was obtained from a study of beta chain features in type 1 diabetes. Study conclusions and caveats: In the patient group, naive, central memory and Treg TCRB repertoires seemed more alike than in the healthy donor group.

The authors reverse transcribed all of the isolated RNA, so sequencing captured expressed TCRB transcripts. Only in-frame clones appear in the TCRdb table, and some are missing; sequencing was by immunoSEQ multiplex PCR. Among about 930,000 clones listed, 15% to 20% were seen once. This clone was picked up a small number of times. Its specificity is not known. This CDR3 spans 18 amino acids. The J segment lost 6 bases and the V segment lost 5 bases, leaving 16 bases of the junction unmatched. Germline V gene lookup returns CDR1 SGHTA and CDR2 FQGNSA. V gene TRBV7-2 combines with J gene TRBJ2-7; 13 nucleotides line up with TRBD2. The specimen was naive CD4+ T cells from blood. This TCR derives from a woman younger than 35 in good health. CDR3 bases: TGTGCCAGCAGCCCACATGCTACTAGCGGGAGGGCCTCAAGCGAGCAGTACTTC. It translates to CASSPHATSGRASSEQYF.